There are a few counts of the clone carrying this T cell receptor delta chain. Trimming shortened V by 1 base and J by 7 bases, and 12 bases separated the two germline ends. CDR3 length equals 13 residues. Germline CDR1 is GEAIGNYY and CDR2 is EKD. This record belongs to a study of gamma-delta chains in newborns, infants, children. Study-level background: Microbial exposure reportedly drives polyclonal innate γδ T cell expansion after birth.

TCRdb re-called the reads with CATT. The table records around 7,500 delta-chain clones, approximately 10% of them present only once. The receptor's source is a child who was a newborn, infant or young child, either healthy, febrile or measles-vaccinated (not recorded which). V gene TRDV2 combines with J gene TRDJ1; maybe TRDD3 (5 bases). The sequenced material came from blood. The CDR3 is CACDTFGEPKLIF. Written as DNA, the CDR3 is TGTGCCTGTGACACTTTTGGGGAACCTAAACTCATCTTT.